These 12 T cell receptor beta chains came from one sample sequenced in a study of blood T cell repertoires in COVID-19. Repertoires were generated with immunoSEQ multiplex PCR, while TCRdb's copy carries only in-frame clones and drops some. The data show over 95,000 clones, 84% seen once. Sequenced sample: peripheral blood. These TCRs come from a man aged 65-85 years with active or convalescent COVID-19.

This clone was seen a few times. This chain uses TRBV6-6 with TRBJ1-2; maybe TRBD1 (6 bases). Trimming removed 8 bases from V and 0 bases from J, with 10 bases in between. CDR3 length equals 13 residues. The V gene's germline CDR1 is MNHNY and CDR2 SVGAGI (reference sequence). The CDR3 reads CASGTGSNYGYTF. In DNA, the CDR3 is TGTGCCAGCGGTACAGGGTCTAACTATGGCTACACCTTC.

This chain uses TRBV2 with TRBJ1-6; D possibly corresponds to TRBD1 (5 bases). Germline CDR1 is SNHLY and CDR2 is FYNNEI. The CDR3 covers 14 residues. The V end lost 7 bases, the J end lost 4 bases, and 11 bases lay between the germline ends. CDR3 residues: CASTPGGYNSPLHF. CDR3 nucleotides: TGTGCCAGCACCCCGGGGGGTTATAATTCACCCCTCCACTTT.

The V gene is TRBV13, the J gene TRBJ2-4, with D possibly TRBD2 on 5 matching bases. There are 17 residues in the CDR3. Trimming pared 5 bases from V and 4 bases from J, leaving 21 bases between. In germline, CDR1 is PRHDT, CDR2 FYEKMQ (reference sequence). In nucleotides, the CDR3 is TGTGCCAGCAGCCTGGCGGCCGGAGGAGTCAGGAAAAACATTCAGTACTTC. It specifies CASSLAAGGVRKNIQYF. Using reference TRBV13 and TRBJ2-4 for the parts outside the CDR3, the full variable domain is AAGVIQSPRHLIKEKRETATLKCYPIPRHDTVYWYQQGPGQDPQFLISFYEKMQSDKGSIPDRFSAQQFSDYHSELNMSSLELGDSALYFCASSLAAGGVRKNIQYFGAGTRLSVL.

This rearrangement joins TRBV28 to TRBJ1-2; 8 bases match TRBD1. Germline V gives CDR1 MDHEN, CDR2 SYDVKM. The ends lost 6 bases at V and 4 bases at J; junction bases unmatched: 4. This CDR3 comprises 13 residues. The CDR3 DNA reads as TGTGCCAGCAGCTCGACAGGGGCCTATGGCTACACCTTC. Its translation: CASSSTGAYGYTF.

The V call is TRBV9, the J call TRBJ1-5; D ambiguous. V lost 0 bases and J lost 1, with 8 bases in between. Per germline, CDR1 SGDLS and CDR2 YYNGEE. The CDR3 length is 15 residues. The CDR3 nucleotides are TGTGCCAGCAGCGTAGGAGGCCGAAGCAATCAGCCCCAGCATTTT. Its protein product is CASSVGGRSNQPQHF.

V and J are TRBV19 and TRBJ1-1, with TRBD1 matching over 7 bases. Per germline, CDR1 LNHDA and CDR2 SQIVND (reference sequence). The ends lost 5 bases at V and 11 bases at J; junction bases unmatched: 11. This CDR3 is built from 13 residues. CDR3 DNA sequence: TGTGCCAGTAGTCTACGGGACAGTAGGTCCGCTTTCTTT. Amino acids: CASSLRDSRSAFF.

The chain links TRBV11-3 to TRBJ2-5; D is undetermined. Germline V gives CDR1 SGHNT, CDR2 YENEEA. Trimming shortened V by 1 base and J by 0 bases, and 9 bases separated the two germline ends. The CDR3 is 15 residues long. The CDR3 sequence: CASSLGSRNQETQYF. CDR3 in DNA: TGTGCCAGCAGCTTAGGTTCTAGGAACCAAGAGACCCAGTACTTC. Complete variable domain (other parts from reference TRBV11-3 and TRBJ2-5): EAGVVQSPRYKIIEKKQPVAFWCNPISGHNTLYWYLQNLGQGPELLIRYENEEAVDDSQLPKDRFSAERLKGVDSTLKIQPAELGDSAVYLCASSLGSRNQETQYFGPGTRLLVL.

V usage is TRBV10-3 and J usage is TRBJ1-2, with a weak D call TRBD1 (6 bases). With 4 bases removed from V and 5 bases from J, the gap between germline ends came to 11 bases. The germline V gene has CDR1 ENHRY and CDR2 SYGVKD. This CDR3 comprises 13 residues. In nucleotides, the CDR3 is TGTGCCATCAGTGGACAGGCGGGTTATGGCTACACCTTC. Translating gives CAISGQAGYGYTF.

CDR3 nucleotides: TGTGCCAGCAGCTTAGCTGGGACAGGGGGAGTTGGCACTGAAGCTTTCTTT. Translating it yields CASSLAGTGGVGTEAFF. The chain combines TRBV11-2 with TRBJ1-1, with 11 bases identical to TRBD1. CDR1 is SGHAT, CDR2 FQNNGV, per germline. The length of the CDR3 is 17 residues. V lost 1 base, J lost 4 bases, and 8 bases stayed unmatched.

In DNA, the CDR3 is TGTGCCAGCAGCCTAGAGGGGCCATCCTACGAGCAGTACTTC. This gives the protein CASSLEGPSYEQYF. The genes are TRBV3-1 (or the pseudogene TRBV3-2) and TRBJ2-7; possibly TRBD1 or TRBD2 for D (5 bases each). Germline-derived CDR1 and CDR2 are LGHDT and YNNKEL (reference sequence). CDR3 length: 14 amino acids. V was pared by 4 bases and J by 1 base, with 11 bases between.

The chain uses TRBV11-2 and TRBJ2-1; 7 nucleotides agree with TRBD2. Germline V gives CDR1 SGHAT, CDR2 FQNNGV. V lost 7 bases to trimming and J lost 2 bases; unmatched junction nucleotides: 8. This CDR3 region has 15 residues. As DNA, the CDR3 is TGTGCCAGCACCACCGGGCGGGGGACCTACAATGAGCAGTTCTTC. Its protein product is CASTTGRGTYNEQFF.

The rearrangement joins TRBV18 to TRBJ1-5; TRBD1 is a possible D gene (5 bases). This CDR3 contains 15 residues. V was shortened by 2 bases and J by 7 bases, with 15 bases between the two germline ends. Germline CDR1 KGHSH, CDR2 LQKENI. CDR3 nucleotide sequence: TGTGCCAGCTCACCAACAACCGGGAGGGACCAGCCCCAGCATTTT. It encodes CASSPTTGRDQPQHF.